This TCR beta chain stems from a study of graft-versus-host responses after intestinal transplantation. About this clone itself: The target antigen is unknown.

The CDR3 contains 14 residues. Germline CDR1 SGHKS, CDR2 YYEKEE (reference sequence). Trimming left V 7 bases short and J 5 bases short, with 18 bases between. The assay was immunoSEQ multiplex PCR, and TCRdb's table has in-frame clones only and misses some. The sample yields more than 25,000 clones, about 81% seen once. Findings of the study overall: Detected in recipient marrow were GvH clones, some of which were first observed in ileum or blood. The study associated peak circulating GvH clone levels with early post-transplant HvG declines.

The sample was unstimulated CD4+ T cells sorted from spleen or lymph node cells, taken before intestinal transplant. This receptor was taken from a human donor who received an intestinal transplant. V gene TRBV5-5 combines with J gene TRBJ1-1; a weak D match, TRBD1 (6 bases). The CDR3: CASETQGPRTEAFF. In nucleotides, the CDR3 is TGTGCCAGCGAAACACAGGGACCGAGGACTGAAGCTTTCTTT. Complete variable domain (other parts from reference TRBV5-5 and TRBJ1-1): DAGVTQSPTHLIKTRGQQVTLRCSPISGHKSVSWYQQVLGQGPQFIFQYYEKEERGRGNFPDRFSARQFPNYSSELNVNALLLGDSALYLCASETQGPRTEAFFGQGTRLTVV.